The sample holds a few counts of the clone carrying this T cell receptor (beta chain). Time point noted: pre-sensitization, week 0. The treatment here: therapeutic diphenylcyclopropenone sensitization with weekly scalp DPC. Each patch-test visit's blood sample preceded patch application. Participating donors were patients with alopecia, aged 18 to 70 years, considered appropriate candidates for DPC. Blood, whole and unfractionated, served as the source for total RNA extraction. Germline V gives CDR1 DFQATT, CDR2 SNEGSKA (reference sequence). The CDR3 has 14 amino acids. Trimming took 5 bases from V and 3 from J; bases not matched to a gene: 8. This specimen belongs to a study of human T cells and chemical hapten exposure. Turning to the study itself: Patients got weekly scalp diphenylcyclopropenone doses over the approximately 23-week study.

TCRdb re-called the RACE reads through MiXCR, storing one row per CDR3 protein. The data show around 180,000 distinct CDR3 sequences, roughly 30% seen once. Material: whole blood, obtained in connection with sensitization to the hapten diphenylcyclopropenone (DPC). The sequence derives from a woman aged 25 to 39 with alopecia areata. Some clones in this sample may be carry-over from other donors' samples. This sequence joins TRBV20-1 and TRBJ2-7; TRBD2 matches 9 bases. CDR3 loop: CSAFASGIYYEQYF. CDR3 sequence (DNA): TGCAGTGCTTTCGCTAGCGGGATTTACTACGAGCAGTACTTC.